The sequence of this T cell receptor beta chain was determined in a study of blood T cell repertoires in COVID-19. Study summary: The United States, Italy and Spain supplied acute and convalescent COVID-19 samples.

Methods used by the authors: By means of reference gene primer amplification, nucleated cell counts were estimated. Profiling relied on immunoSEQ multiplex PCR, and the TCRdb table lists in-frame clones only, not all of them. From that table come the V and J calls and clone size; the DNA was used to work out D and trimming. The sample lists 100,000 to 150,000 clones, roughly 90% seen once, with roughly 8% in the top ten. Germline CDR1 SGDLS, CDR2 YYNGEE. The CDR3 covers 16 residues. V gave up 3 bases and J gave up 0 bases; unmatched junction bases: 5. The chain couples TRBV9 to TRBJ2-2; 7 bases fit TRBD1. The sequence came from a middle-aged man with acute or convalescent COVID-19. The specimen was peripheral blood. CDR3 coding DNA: TGTGCCAGCAGCGGAACCGGGACAGCGAACACCGGGGAGCTGTTTTTT. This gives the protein CASSGTGTANTGELFF.